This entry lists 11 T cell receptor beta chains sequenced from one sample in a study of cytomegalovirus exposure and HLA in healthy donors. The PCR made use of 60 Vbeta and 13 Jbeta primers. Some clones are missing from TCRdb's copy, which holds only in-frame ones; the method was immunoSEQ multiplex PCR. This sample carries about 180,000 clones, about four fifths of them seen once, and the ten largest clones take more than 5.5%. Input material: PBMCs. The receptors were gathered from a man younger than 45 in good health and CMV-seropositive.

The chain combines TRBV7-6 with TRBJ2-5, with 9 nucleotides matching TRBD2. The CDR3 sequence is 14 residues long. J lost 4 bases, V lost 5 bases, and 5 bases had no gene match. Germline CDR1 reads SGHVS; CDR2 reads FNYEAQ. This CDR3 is CASSPRTSAETQYF. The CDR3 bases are TGTGCCAGCAGCCCCCGGACTAGCGCAGAGACCCAGTACTTC.

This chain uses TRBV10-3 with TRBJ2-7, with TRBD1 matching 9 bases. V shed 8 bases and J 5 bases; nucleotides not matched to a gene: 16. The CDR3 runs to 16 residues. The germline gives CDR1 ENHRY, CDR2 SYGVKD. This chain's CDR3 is CAIQSMLWDRDHEQYF. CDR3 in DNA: TGTGCCATCCAATCGATGCTTTGGGACAGGGACCACGAGCAGTACTTC.

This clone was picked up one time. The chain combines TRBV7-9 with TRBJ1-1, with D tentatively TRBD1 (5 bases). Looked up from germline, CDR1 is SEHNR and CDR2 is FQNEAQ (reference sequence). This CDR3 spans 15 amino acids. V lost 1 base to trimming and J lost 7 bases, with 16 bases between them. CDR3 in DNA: TGTGCCAGCAGCTTAGGATTAGGCAGGGTAGATGAAGCTTTCTTT. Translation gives CASSLGLGRVDEAFF.

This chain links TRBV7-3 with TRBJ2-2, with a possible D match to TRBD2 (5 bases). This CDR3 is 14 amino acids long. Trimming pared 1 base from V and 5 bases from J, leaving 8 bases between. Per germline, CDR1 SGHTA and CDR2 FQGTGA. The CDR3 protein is CASSLSTGTGELFF. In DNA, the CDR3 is TGTGCCAGCAGCTTAAGTACGGGAACCGGGGAGCTGTTTTTT.

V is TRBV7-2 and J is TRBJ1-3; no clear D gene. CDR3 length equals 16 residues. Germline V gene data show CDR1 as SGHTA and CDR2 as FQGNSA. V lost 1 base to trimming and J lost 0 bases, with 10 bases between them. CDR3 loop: CASSLVSGNSGNTIYF. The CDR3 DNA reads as TGTGCCAGCAGCTTAGTTTCGGGAAACTCTGGAAACACCATATATTTT. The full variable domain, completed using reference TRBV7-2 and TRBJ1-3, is GAGVSQSPSNKVTEKGKDVELRCDPISGHTALYWYRQSLGQGLEFLIYFQGNSAPDKSGLPSDRFSAERTGGSVSTLTIQRTQQEDSAVYLCASSLVSGNSGNTIYFGEGSWLTVV.

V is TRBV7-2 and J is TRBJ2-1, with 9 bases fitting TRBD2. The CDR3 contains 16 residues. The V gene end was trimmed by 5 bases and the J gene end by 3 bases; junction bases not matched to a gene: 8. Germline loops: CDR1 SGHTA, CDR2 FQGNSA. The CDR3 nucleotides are TGTGCCAGCAGCGATAGGCGGGGGGGGAACTACAATGAGCAGTTCTTC. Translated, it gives CASSDRRGGNYNEQFF.

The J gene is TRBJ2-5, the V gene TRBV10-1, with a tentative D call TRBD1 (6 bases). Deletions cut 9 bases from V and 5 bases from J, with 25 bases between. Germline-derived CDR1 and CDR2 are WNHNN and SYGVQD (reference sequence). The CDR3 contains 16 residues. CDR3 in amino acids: CARPPSRTVSQETQYF. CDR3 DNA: TGCGCCAGACCGCCCTCAAGGACAGTTTCTCAGGAGACCCAGTACTTC.

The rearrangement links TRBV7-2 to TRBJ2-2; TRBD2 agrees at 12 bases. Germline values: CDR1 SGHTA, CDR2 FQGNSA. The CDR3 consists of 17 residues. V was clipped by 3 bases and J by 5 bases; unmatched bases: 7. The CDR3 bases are TGTGCCAGCAGCTTCCTAGGACTAGCGGGAAGAACCGGGGAGCTGTTTTTT. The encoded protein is CASSFLGLAGRTGELFF.

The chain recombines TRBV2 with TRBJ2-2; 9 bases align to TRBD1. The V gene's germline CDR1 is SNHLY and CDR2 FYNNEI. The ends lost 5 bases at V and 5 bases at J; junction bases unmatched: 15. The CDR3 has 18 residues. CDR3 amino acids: CASSFTGTGMLRTGELFF. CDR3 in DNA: TGTGCCAGCAGTTTCACCGGGACAGGGATGTTAAGAACCGGGGAGCTGTTTTTT. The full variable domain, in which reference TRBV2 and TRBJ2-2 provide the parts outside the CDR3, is EPEVTQTPSHQVTQMGQEVILRCVPISNHLYFYWYRQILGQKVEFLVSFYNNEISEKSEIFDDQFSVERPDGSNFTLKIRSTKLEDSAMYFCASSFTGTGMLRTGELFFGEGSRLTVL.

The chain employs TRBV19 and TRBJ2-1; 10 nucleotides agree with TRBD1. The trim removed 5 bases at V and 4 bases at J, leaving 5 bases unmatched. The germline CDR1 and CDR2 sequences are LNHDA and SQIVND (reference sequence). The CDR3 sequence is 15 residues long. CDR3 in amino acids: CASSPDRGGYNEQFF. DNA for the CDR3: TGTGCCAGTAGTCCGGACAGGGGGGGTTACAATGAGCAGTTCTTC.

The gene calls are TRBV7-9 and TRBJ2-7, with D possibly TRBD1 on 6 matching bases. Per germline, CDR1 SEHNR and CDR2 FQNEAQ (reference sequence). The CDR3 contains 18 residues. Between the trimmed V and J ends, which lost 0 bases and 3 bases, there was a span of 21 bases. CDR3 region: CASSLAWGTYEGGYEQYF. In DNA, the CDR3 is TGTGCCAGCAGCTTAGCATGGGGGACCTATGAAGGGGGCTACGAGCAGTACTTC. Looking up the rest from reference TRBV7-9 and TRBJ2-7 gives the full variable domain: DTGVSQNPRHKITKRGQNVTFRCDPISEHNRLYWYRQTLGQGPEFLTYFQNEAQLEKSRLLSDRFSAERPKGSFSTLEIQRTEQGDSAMYLCASSLAWGTYEGGYEQYFGPGTRLTVT.